The entry that follows covers one TCR beta chain sequence. In the original analysis: Estimation of nucleated cell counts relied on the amplification of reference gene primers. This table comes from immunoSEQ multiplex PCR, and its TCRdb copy is limited to in-frame clones, with some not included. The D gene and trimming were derived from the DNA, and the V and J assignments and clone size from that table. Here the sample spans more than 35,000 clones, over 75% being singletons. The data derive from a study of blood T cell repertoires in COVID-19. Study background: The United States, Italy and Spain provided the acute and convalescent COVID-19 samples.

Looked up from germline, CDR1 is GTSNPN and CDR2 is SVGIG (reference sequence). The CDR3 runs to 12 residues. The germline V and J ends were trimmed by 2 bases and 6 bases, with 7 bases remaining between them. The clonotype originates from an elderly woman with acute or convalescent COVID-19. Sequencing was carried out using peripheral blood. The rearrangement joins TRBV30 to TRBJ2-2; a weak D match, TRBD1 (5 bases). The chain's CDR3 is CAWSRGAGELFF. As DNA, the CDR3 is TGTGCCTGGAGTAGGGGTGCCGGGGAGCTGTTTTTT.